This T cell receptor (beta chain) is from a study of blood T cell repertoires in COVID-19. Sequencing was performed with immunoSEQ multiplex PCR; in TCRdb, only in-frame clones are kept and a portion is missing. The data show 200,000 to 250,000 clones, around 84% seen once. Germline CDR1 reads ENHRY; CDR2 reads SYGVKD. The J segment lost 0 bases and the V segment lost 0 bases, leaving 2 bases of the junction unmatched. The CDR3 length is 16 residues. The sample consisted of peripheral blood. The sequence was collected from a woman older than 75 with active or convalescent COVID-19. V usage is TRBV10-3 and J usage is TRBJ1-2; TRBD1 aligns across 9 bases. CDR3 in amino acids: CAISESGTGPNYGYTF. CDR3 nucleotides: TGTGCCATCAGTGAGTCCGGGACAGGGCCTAACTATGGCTACACCTTC.